These T cell receptor beta chains were read from a single sample in a study of shared clonotypes between healthy human individuals. Method: immunoSEQ multiplex PCR; TCRdb's copy keeps in-frame clones and lacks some. The table records over a million clones, around 97% of them present only once. The sample taken for sequencing was naive CD4+ T cells sorted from blood. These receptors were taken from a man under 40 in good health. Both conserved end residues are part of each CDR3. The D gene is left open where the match is weak. Only part of the rows carry a size: once, few, many, or a class if the clone is expanded.

D gene,clone size,J gene,V gene,CDR3 DNA,CDR3 protein
TRBD2,-,TRBJ2-1,TRBV6-5,TGTGCCAGCAGTATTTTACTAGCGGACAATGAGCAGTTCTTC,CASSILLADNEQFF
-,-,TRBJ2-7,TRBV19,TGTGCCAGTAGTACGAGACAGGCGGGCGAGCAGTACTTC,CASSTRQAGEQYF
TRBD1,-,TRBJ2-2,TRBV5-4,TGTGCCAGCAGCCAGCGGGACAGGGGGCCGGGCGGGGAGCTGTTTTTT,CASSQRDRGPGGELFF
-,-,TRBJ1-2,TRBV5-1,TGCGCCAGCAGCTTGGAACCGGGCCAGTTCTATGGCTACACCTTC,CASSLEPGQFYGYTF
-,-,TRBJ1-1,TRBV28,TGTGCCAGCAAGGTCCGGACCGACACTGAAGCTTTCTTT,CASKVRTDTEAFF
-,-,TRBJ2-6,TRBV5-5,TGTGCCAGCAGCTTAATTTCCGGGGGCGCTGGGGCCAACGTCCTGACTTTC,CASSLISGGAGANVLTF
-,-,TRBJ2-2,TRBV6-5,TGTGCCAGCAGTCGACAGTACAGCACCGGGGAGCTGTTTTTT,CASSRQYSTGELFF
-,-,TRBJ1-5,TRBV27,TGTGCCACGGGCCACCAGAAAGGGCAGCCCCAGCATTTT,CATGHQKGQPQHF
TRBD1,-,TRBJ1-3,TRBV28,TGTGCCAGCAGGCTGACAGGGGTCGGAAACACCATATATTTT,CASRLTGVGNTIYF
-,-,TRBJ1-5,TRBV6-1,TGTGCCAGCACGATCTTTAGCAATCAGCCCCAGCATTTT,CASTIFSNQPQHF
TRBD1,-,TRBJ2-7,TRBV19,TGTGCCAGTAGTATCTTAAGGGGACAGGGAGCCTACGAGCAGTACTTC,CASSILRGQGAYEQYF
-,-,TRBJ2-2,TRBV5-1,TGCGCCAGCGCTCTTAACACCGGGGAGCTGTTTTTT,CASALNTGELFF
TRBD1,-,TRBJ1-3,TRBV18,TGTGCCAGCTCACGAGTAACAGGGGATTACTCTGGAAACACCATATATTTT,CASSRVTGDYSGNTIYF
-,-,TRBJ2-7,TRBV5-1,TGCGCCAGCAGCCTCGTGGGGGAGCAGTACTTC,CASSLVGEQYF
TRBD1,-,TRBJ1-5,TRBV28,TGTGCCAGCAGCCTACAGGGGACCCAGCCCCAGCATTTT,CASSLQGTQPQHF
-,-,TRBJ1-1,TRBV7-9,TGTGCCAGCAGCCCCAGCACTGAAGCTTTCTTT,CASSPSTEAFF
-,-,TRBJ2-7,TRBV29-1,TGCAGCGTTGGGGTGTACGAGCAGTACTTC,CSVGVYEQYF
TRBD1,once,TRBJ2-2,TRBV5-1,TGCGCCAGCAGCTTGACGAGGGGGCCCACCGGGGAGCTGTTTTTT,CASSLTRGPTGELFF
-,once,TRBJ1-2,TRBV11-2,TGTGCCAGCAGCTTAGTCGCCAGGGTTACTGGCTACACCTTC,CASSLVARVTGYTF
TRBD1,-,TRBJ1-5,TRBV6-1,TGTGCCAGCAGTGCCACAGGGGATATTCAGCCCCAGCATTTT,CASSATGDIQPQHF
TRBD1,-,TRBJ2-6,TRBV6-1,TGTGCCAGCAGTGACCGACAGGGAGATCTTGCTGGGGCCAACGTCCTGACTTTC,CASSDRQGDLAGANVLTF
-,once,TRBJ1-2,TRBV7-2,TGTGCCAGCAGCTTAGCGGGCAGGATAGGGTACACCTTC,CASSLAGRIGYTF